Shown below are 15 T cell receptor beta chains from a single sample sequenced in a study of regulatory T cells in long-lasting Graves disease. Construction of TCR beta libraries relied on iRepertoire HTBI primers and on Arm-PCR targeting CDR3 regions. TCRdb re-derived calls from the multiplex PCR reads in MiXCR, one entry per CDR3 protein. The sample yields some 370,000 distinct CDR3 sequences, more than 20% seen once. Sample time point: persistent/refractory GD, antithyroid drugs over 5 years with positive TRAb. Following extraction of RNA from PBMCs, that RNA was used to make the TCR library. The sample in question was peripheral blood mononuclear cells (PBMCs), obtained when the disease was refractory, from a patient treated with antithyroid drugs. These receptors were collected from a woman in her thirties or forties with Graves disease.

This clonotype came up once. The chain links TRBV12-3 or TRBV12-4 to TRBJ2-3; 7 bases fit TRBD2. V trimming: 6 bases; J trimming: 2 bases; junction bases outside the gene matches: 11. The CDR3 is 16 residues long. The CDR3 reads CASSIQPSGNTDTQYF. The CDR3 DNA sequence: TGTGCCAGCAGCATCCAGCCTAGCGGTAACACAGATACGCAGTATTTT.

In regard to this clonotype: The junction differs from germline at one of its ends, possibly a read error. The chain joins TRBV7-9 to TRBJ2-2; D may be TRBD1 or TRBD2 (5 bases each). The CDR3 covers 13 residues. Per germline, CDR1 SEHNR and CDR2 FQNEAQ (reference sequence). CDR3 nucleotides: TGTGCCAGCCGCTTTGGGGGTGCCGGGGAGCTGTTTTTT. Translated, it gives CASRFGGAGELFF.

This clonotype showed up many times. DNA of the CDR3: TGTGCCAGCAGTTTGCGCAGGGCCTACACTGAAGCTTTCTTT. Amino acids: CASSLRRAYTEAFF. This chain links TRBV28 with TRBJ1-1, with a possible D match to TRBD1 (5 bases). Trimming took 3 bases from V and 3 from J, leaving 11 bases between them. Germline assignment: CDR1 MDHEN and CDR2 SYDVKM. CDR3 length equals 14 residues.

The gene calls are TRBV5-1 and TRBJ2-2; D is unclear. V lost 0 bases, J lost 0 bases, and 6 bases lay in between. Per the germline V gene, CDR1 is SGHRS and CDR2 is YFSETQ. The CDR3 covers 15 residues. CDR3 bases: TGCGCCAGCAGCTTGGGGTTTGCGAACACCGGGGAGCTGTTTTTT. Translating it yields CASSLGFANTGELFF.

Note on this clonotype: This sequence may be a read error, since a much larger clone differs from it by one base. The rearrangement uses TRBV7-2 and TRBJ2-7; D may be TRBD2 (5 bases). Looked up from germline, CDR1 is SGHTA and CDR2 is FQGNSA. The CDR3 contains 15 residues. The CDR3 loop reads CASSLGGAEAYERYF. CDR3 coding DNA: TGTGCCAGCAGCTTAGGTGGAGCGGAGGCATACGAGCGGTACTTC.

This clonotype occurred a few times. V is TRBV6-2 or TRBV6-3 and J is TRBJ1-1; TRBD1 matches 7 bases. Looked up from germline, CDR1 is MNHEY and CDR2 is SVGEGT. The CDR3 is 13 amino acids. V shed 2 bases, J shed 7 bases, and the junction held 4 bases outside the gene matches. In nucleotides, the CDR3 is TGTGCCAGCAGTTACGGGACAGCCAATGAAGCTTTCTTT. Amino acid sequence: CASSYGTANEAFF.

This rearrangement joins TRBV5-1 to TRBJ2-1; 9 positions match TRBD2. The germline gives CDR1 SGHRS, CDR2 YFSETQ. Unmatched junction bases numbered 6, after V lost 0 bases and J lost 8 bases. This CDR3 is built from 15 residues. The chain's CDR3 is CASSLVAGGPDEQFF. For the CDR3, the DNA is TGCGCCAGCAGCTTGGTGGCGGGAGGGCCCGATGAGCAGTTCTTC.

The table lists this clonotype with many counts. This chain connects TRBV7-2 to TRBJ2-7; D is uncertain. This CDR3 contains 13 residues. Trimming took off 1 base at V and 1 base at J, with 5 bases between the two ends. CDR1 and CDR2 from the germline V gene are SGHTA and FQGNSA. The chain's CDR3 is CASSLDSSYEQYF. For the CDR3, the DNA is TGTGCCAGCAGCTTAGACTCGTCCTACGAGCAGTACTTC.

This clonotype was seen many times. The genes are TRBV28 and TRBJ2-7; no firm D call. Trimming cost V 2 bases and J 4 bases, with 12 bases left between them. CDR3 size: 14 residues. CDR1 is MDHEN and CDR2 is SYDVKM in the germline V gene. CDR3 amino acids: CASSLPGGRYEQYF. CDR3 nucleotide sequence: TGTGCCAGCAGTTTACCTGGTGGGCGGTACGAGCAGTACTTC.

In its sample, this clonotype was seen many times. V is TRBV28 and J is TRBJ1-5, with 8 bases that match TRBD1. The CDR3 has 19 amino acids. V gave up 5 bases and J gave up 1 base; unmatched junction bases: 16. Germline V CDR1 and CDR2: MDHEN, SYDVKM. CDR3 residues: CASSPQTLGQGRSNQPQHF. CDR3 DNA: TGTGCCAGCAGTCCGCAAACCCTCGGACAGGGAAGAAGCAATCAGCCCCAGCATTTT. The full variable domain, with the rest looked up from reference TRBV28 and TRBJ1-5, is DVKVTQSSRYLVKRTGEKVFLECVQDMDHENMFWYRQDPGLGLRLIYFSYDVKMKEKGDIPEGYSVSREKKERFSLILESASTNQTSMYLCASSPQTLGQGRSNQPQHFGDGTRLSIL.

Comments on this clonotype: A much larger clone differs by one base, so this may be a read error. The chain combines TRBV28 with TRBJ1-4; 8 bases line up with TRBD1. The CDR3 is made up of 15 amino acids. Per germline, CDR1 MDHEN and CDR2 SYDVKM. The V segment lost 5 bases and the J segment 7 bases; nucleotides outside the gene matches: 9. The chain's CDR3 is CASSPTRGQREKLFF. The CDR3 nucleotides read TGTGCCAGCAGTCCGACCAGGGGGCAGCGTGAAAAACTGTTTTTT.

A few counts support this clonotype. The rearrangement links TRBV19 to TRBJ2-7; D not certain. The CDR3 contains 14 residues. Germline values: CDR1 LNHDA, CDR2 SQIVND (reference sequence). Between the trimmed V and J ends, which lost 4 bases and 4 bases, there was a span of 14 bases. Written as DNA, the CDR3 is TGTGCCAGTAGTACAGGAAATCCCCTATACGAGCAGTACTTC. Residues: CASSTGNPLYEQYF.

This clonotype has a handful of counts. The CDR3 coding sequence is TGTGCCAGCAGCTTAGCGGGCCGGGCAATTGAAAAACTGTTTTTT. Translated, it gives CASSLAGRAIEKLFF. The rearrangement links TRBV11-2 to TRBJ1-4; D is undetermined. V lost 1 base to trimming and J lost 7 bases, with 13 bases between them. CDR1 SGHAT and CDR2 FQNNGV come from the germline V gene. The CDR3 is 15 amino acids.

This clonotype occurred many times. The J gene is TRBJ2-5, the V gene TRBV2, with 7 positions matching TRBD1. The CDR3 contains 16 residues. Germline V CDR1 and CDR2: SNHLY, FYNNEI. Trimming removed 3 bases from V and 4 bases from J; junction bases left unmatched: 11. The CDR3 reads CASSDVGGSTRETQYF. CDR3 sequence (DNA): TGTGCCAGCAGTGACGTAGGGGGCTCGACCAGAGAGACCCAGTACTTC. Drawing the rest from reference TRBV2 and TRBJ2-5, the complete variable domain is EPEVTQTPSHQVTQMGQEVILRCVPISNHLYFYWYRQILGQKVEFLVSFYNNEISEKSEIFDDQFSVERPDGSNFTLKIRSTKLEDSAMYFCASSDVGGSTRETQYFGPGTRLLVL.

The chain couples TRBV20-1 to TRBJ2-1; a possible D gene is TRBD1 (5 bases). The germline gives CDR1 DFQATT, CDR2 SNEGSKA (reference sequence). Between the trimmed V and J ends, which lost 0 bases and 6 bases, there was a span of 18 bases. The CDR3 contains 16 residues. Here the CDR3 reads CSARDTTGIYFNEQFF. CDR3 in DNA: TGCAGTGCTAGAGATACCACAGGAATTTATTTCAATGAGCAGTTCTTC.